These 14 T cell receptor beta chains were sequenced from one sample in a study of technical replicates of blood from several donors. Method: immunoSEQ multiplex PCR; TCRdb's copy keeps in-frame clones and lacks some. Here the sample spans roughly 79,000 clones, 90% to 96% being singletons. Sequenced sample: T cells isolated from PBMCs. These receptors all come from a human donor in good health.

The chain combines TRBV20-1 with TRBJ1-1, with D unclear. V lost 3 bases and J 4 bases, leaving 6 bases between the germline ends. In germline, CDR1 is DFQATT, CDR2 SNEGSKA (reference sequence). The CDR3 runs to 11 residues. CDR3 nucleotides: TGCAGTGCTAGGGGGAGCACTGAAGCTTTCTTT. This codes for CSARGSTEAFF.

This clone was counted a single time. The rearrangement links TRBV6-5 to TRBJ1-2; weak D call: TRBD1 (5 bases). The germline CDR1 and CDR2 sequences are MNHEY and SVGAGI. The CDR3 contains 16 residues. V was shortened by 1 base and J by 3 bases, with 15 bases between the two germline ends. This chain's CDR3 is CASSYLGPFEDYGYTF. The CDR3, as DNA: TGTGCCAGCAGTTACTTGGGGCCGTTTGAGGACTATGGCTACACCTTC.

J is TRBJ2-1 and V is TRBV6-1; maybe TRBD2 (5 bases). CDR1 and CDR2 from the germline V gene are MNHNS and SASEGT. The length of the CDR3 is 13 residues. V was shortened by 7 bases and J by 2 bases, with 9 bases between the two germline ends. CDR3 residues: CASTGLPYNEQFF. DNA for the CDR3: TGTGCCAGCACCGGACTCCCCTACAATGAGCAGTTCTTC.

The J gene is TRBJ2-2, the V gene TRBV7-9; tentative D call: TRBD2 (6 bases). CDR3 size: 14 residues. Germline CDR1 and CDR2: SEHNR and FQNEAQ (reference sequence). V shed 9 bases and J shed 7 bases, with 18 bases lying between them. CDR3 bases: TGTGCCAGTAGTCCGGGACGGAGGGTCGGGGAGCTGTTTTTT. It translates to CASSPGRRVGELFF.

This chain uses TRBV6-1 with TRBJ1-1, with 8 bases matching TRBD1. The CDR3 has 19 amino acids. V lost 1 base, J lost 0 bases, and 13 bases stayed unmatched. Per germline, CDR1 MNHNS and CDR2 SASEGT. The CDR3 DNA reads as TGTGCCAGCAGTGAAGGAATCCTAGGACAGGGTCGAATGAACACTGAAGCTTTCTTT. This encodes CASSEGILGQGRMNTEAFF.

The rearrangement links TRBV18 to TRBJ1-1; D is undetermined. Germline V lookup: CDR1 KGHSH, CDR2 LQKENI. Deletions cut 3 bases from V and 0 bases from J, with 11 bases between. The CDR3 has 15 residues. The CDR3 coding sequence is TGTGCCAGCTCACCGAAAGTTTCAGTGAACACTGAAGCTTTCTTT. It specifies CASSPKVSVNTEAFF.

DNA for the CDR3: TGTGCCAGCAGCGAGACAGGGATGACCTACGAGCAGTACTTC. This gives the protein CASSETGMTYEQYF. V gene TRBV9 combines with J gene TRBJ2-7; 7 bases match TRBD1. Germline V gene data show CDR1 as SGDLS and CDR2 as YYNGEE. V dropped 3 bases and J dropped 2; count of bases not matched to a gene: 5. CDR3 size: 14 residues.

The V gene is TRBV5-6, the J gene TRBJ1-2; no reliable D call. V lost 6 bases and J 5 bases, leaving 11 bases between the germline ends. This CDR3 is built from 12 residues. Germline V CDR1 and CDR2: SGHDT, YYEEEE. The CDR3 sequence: CASTREGYGYTF. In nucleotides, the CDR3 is TGTGCCAGCACCCGGGAGGGATATGGCTACACCTTC.

The CDR3 is CASSVNEQYF. CDR3 coding DNA: TGTGCCAGCAGTGTCAACGAGCAGTACTTC. The chain links TRBV2 to TRBJ2-7; D gene unclear. The CDR3 totals 10 residues. The V gene's germline CDR1 is SNHLY and CDR2 FYNNEI. V lost 4 bases to trimming and J lost 5 bases, with 3 bases between them. The full variable domain, rest sourced from reference TRBV2 and TRBJ2-7, is EPEVTQTPSHQVTQMGQEVILRCVPISNHLYFYWYRQILGQKVEFLVSFYNNEISEKSEIFDDQFSVERPDGSNFTLKIRSTKLEDSAMYFCASSVNEQYFGPGTRLTVT.

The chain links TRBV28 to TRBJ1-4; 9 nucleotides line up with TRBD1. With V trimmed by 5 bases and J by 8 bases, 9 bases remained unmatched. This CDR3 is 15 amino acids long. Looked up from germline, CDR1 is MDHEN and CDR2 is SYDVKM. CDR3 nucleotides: TGTGCCAGCAGTGCCCCGAGGACAGGGGCCGAAAAACTGTTTTTT. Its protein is CASSAPRTGAEKLFF. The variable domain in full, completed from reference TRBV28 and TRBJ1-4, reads DVKVTQSSRYLVKRTGEKVFLECVQDMDHENMFWYRQDPGLGLRLIYFSYDVKMKEKGDIPEGYSVSREKKERFSLILESASTNQTSMYLCASSAPRTGAEKLFFGSGTQLSVL.

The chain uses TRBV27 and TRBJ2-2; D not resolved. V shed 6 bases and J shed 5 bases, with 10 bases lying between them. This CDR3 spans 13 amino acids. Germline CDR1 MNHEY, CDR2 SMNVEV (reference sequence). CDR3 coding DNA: TGTGCCAGCAGCGTAACAGAGACCGGGGAGCTGTTTTTT. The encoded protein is CASSVTETGELFF.

Here the CDR3 reads CASSPNGREILETQYF. The DNA of the CDR3 is TGCGCCAGCAGTCCCAATGGGCGGGAGATCCTGGAGACCCAGTACTTC. This rearrangement joins TRBV5-1 to TRBJ2-5; TRBD2 aligns across 7 bases. This CDR3 contains 16 residues. Trimming removed 5 bases from V and 5 bases from J; junction bases left unmatched: 15. Germline CDR1 is SGHRS and CDR2 is YFSETQ. Based on the CDR3 plus reference TRBV5-1 and TRBJ2-5, the full variable domain is KAGVTQTPRYLIKTRGQQVTLSCSPISGHRSVSWYQQTPGQGLQFLFEYFSETQRNKGNFPGRFSGRQFSNSRSEMNVSTLELGDSALYLCASSPNGREILETQYFGPGTRLLVL.

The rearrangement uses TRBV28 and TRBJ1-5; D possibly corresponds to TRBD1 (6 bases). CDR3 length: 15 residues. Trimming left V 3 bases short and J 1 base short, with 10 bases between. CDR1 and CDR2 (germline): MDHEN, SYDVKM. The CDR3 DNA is TGTGCCAGCAGTTTCGGGCAGGGGAGCAATCAGCCCCAGCATTTT. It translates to CASSFGQGSNQPQHF.

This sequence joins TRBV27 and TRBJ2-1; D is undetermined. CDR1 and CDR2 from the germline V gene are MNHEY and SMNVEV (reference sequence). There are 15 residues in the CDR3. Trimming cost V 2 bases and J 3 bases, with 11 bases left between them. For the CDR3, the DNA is TGTGCCAGCAGTTTAAGTAGCCTCCTCTACAATGAGCAGTTCTTC. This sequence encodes CASSLSSLLYNEQFF.